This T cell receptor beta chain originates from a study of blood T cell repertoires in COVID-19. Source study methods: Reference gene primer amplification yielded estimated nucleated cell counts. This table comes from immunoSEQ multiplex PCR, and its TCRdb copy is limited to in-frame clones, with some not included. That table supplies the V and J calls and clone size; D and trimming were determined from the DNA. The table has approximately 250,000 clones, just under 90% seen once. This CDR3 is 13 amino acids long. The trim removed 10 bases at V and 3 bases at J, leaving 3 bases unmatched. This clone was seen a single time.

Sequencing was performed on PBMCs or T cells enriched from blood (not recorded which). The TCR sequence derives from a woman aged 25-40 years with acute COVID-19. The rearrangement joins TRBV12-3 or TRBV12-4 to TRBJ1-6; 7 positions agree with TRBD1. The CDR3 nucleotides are TGTGCCAACGGGGACAGCTATAATTCACCCCTCCACTTT. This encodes CANGDSYNSPLHF.